One sample yielded the 10 T cell receptor beta chains listed below, sequenced in a study of T cells in Graves' hyperthyroidism and ophthalmopathy. TCR beta CDR3 region amplification was performed from RNA transcripts. HTBI primers were used for first-round RT-PCR of the TCR CDR3. From the multiplex PCR reads, TCRdb called clonotypes with MiXCR, one entry per CDR3 protein. This sample carries approximately 640,000 distinct CDR3 sequences, 15% to 20% of them seen once, and the ten largest clones take 15% to 19%. What was sequenced was blood. The receptors shown here come from a man aged 45-65 years with Graves' hyperthyroidism.

This clonotype was recorded many times. The rearrangement joins TRBV28 to TRBJ2-1, with TRBD1 matching 9 bases. CDR1 and CDR2 from the germline V gene are MDHEN and SYDVKM. The CDR3 consists of 13 residues. With V trimmed by 4 bases and J by 10 bases, 5 bases remained unmatched. The CDR3 here is CASSSGDRVEQFF. The CDR3 DNA sequence: TGTGCCAGCAGTTCTGGGGACAGGGTGGAGCAGTTCTTC.

Comments on this clonotype: The junction and the germline gene differ at one end; a read error may be behind it. The chain joins TRBV20-1 to TRBJ2-5; D possibly corresponds to TRBD1 (6 bases). Germline lookup yields CDR1 DFQATT and CDR2 SNEGSKA (reference sequence). This CDR3 has 13 amino acids. CDR3 in amino acids: CSARGDIQETQYF. The CDR3 DNA follows: TGCAGTGCCAGAGGGGACATCCAAGAGACCCAGTACTTC.

Ten or more counts support this clonotype. The chain uses TRBV12-3 or TRBV12-4 and TRBJ1-1; 8 nucleotides agree with TRBD1. The CDR3 contains 11 residues. V trimming: 5 bases; J trimming: 10 bases; junction bases outside the gene matches: 3. CDR3 sequence: CASSPRGRAFF. DNA of the CDR3: TGTGCCAGCAGTCCCAGGGGGCGAGCTTTCTTT.

This clonotype was seen ten or more times. The chain employs TRBV11-2 and TRBJ2-1; TRBD2 matches at 10 bases. Germline CDR1 is SGHAT and CDR2 is FQNNGV. Trimming removed 0 bases from V and 4 bases from J; junction bases left unmatched: 0. The CDR3 runs to 15 residues. The DNA for the CDR3 is TGTGCCAGCAGCTTAGAACTAGCGGGATACAATGAGCAGTTCTTC. This codes for CASSLELAGYNEQFF. The full variable domain, its missing parts supplied by reference TRBV11-2 and TRBJ2-1, is EAGVAQSPRYKIIEKRQSVAFWCNPISGHATLYWYQQILGQGPKLLIQFQNNGVVDDSQLPKDRFSAERLKGVDSTLKIQPAKLEDSAVYLCASSLELAGYNEQFFGPGTRLTVL.

The CDR3 region is CAISGANYGYTF. The CDR3 bases are TGTGCCATTTCAGGTGCTAACTATGGCTACACCTTC. The chain combines TRBV3-1 with TRBJ1-2, with D uncertain. There are 12 residues in the CDR3. The germline V gene has CDR1 LGHDT and CDR2 YNNKEL (reference sequence). V lost 10 bases and J lost 0, with 9 bases in between.

The chain uses TRBV6-5 and TRBJ2-7; 8 bases fit TRBD1. The CDR3 loop spans 14 amino acids. Trimming removed 5 bases from V and 2 bases from J; junction bases left unmatched: 5. Germline CDR1 MNHEY, CDR2 SVGAGI. CDR3: CASSNRGTAYEQYF. CDR3 nucleotides: TGTGCCAGCAGTAACAGGGGGACGGCCTACGAGCAGTACTTC.

This chain joins TRBV10-3 and TRBJ1-1, with D tentatively TRBD1 (5 bases). The CDR3 spans 13 residues. The V end was cut by 0 bases, the J end by 9 bases, with 11 bases between. Looked up from germline, CDR1 is ENHRY and CDR2 is SYGVKD. The CDR3, as DNA: TGTGCCATCAGTGAGTCGGGGGTGGGCAAAGCTTTCTTT. Encoded protein: CAISESGVGKAFF.

This chain uses TRBV30 with TRBJ2-5; D remains unclear. Germline CDR1 GTSNPN, CDR2 SVGIG (reference sequence). The CDR3 contains 11 residues. DNA of the CDR3: TGTGGACTGGGGTTCCAAGAGACCCAGTACTTC. Translated: CGLGFQETQYF.

This clonotype was seen ten or more times. This rearrangement joins TRBV27 to TRBJ2-1; TRBD2 is a possible D gene (5 bases). This CDR3 comprises 15 residues. Germline V lookup: CDR1 MNHEY, CDR2 SMNVEV (reference sequence). The ends were cut back, 7 bases at V and 1 base at J, with 14 bases in the middle. DNA of the CDR3: TGTGCCAGCAATTTCGGACTGCCATCCTACAATGAGCAGTTCTTC. This encodes CASNFGLPSYNEQFF.

This clonotype occurred a few times. The chain joins TRBV7-9 to TRBJ2-1; no clear D gene. V dropped 5 bases and J dropped 6 bases, with 11 bases sitting between them. The CDR3 is made up of 13 amino acids. The germline gives CDR1 SEHNR, CDR2 FQNEAQ (reference sequence). CDR3 sequence: CASSPEASNEQFF. The CDR3 DNA reads TGTGCCAGCAGCCCAGAGGCGTCCAATGAGCAGTTCTTC.